This passage covers 10 T cell receptor beta chains from one sample sequenced in a study of T-cell memory formation after mild COVID-19. TCRdb called the 5' RACE reads again in MiXCR, with one record for every CDR3 protein. The profile shows about 210,000 distinct CDR3 sequences, roughly a tenth of them singletons. Sequencing was carried out using PBMCs or a T cell subset sorted from them (not recorded which). All receptors derive from a man aged 18 to 29 who had mild COVID-19 (a few samples of this study predate the infection). Cell type and time point are not known.

This clonotype was counted a few times. The chain joins TRBV5-1 to TRBJ1-1; D is possibly TRBD1 (6 bases). The CDR3 runs to 14 residues. Germline V gene data show CDR1 as SGHRS and CDR2 as YFSETQ. The V end lost 1 base, the J end lost 4 bases, and 11 bases lay between the germline ends. The CDR3 loop reads CASSLTGGFTEAFF. Here the CDR3 DNA reads TGCGCCAGCAGCTTGACCGGGGGCTTCACTGAAGCTTTCTTT.

This clonotype appeared a few times. The chain combines TRBV29-1 with TRBJ1-1, with D uncertain. Germline CDR1 SQVTM, CDR2 ANQGSEA. Trimming left V 5 bases short and J 2 bases short, with 12 bases between. CDR3 size: 13 residues. The CDR3, as DNA: TGCAGCGTTCGCGTGGACGGAAACACTGAAGCTTTCTTT. Translating gives CSVRVDGNTEAFF. The full variable domain, completed using reference TRBV29-1 and TRBJ1-1, is SAVISQKPSRDICQRGTSLTIQCQVDSQVTMMFWYRQQPGQSLTLIATANQGSEATYESGFVIDKFPISRPNLTFSTLTVSNMSPEDSSIYLCSVRVDGNTEAFFGQGTRLTVV.

The J gene is TRBJ1-2, the V gene TRBV11-1, with 9 positions matching TRBD1. The CDR3 covers 15 residues. Germline CDR1 and CDR2: SGHAT and FQDESV (reference sequence). The ends lost 0 bases at V and 4 bases at J; junction bases unmatched: 3. This CDR3 reads CASSLAGTGIYGYTF. The CDR3 bases are TGTGCCAGCAGCTTAGCCGGGACAGGGATCTATGGCTACACCTTC.

This clonotype was picked up a small number of times. The CDR3, as DNA: TGTGCCAGCAGCAAACCCCCCGTACATCTACGCACAGATACGCAGTATTTT. Amino acid sequence: CASSKPPVHLRTDTQYF. The chain employs TRBV21-1 and TRBJ2-3; TRBD1 is the table's D call, not checked against the DNA. TRBV21-1 is assigned pseudogene status. The CDR3 is 17 amino acids.

As to this clonotype: As the CDR3 is not closed by the conserved phenylalanine or tryptophan, this likely results from a read error. The V gene is TRBV7-2, the J gene TRBJ1-1, with unresolved D. V was clipped by 2 bases and J by 0 bases, with 4 bases between them. This CDR3 has 13 residues. CDR1 and CDR2 from the germline V gene are SGHTA and FQGNSA. The CDR3 DNA reads as TGTGCCAGCAGCTTAAGAATGAACACTGAAGCTTTCTCT. This encodes CASSLRMNTEAFS.

This clonotype was observed at least ten times. The chain joins TRBV7-9 to TRBJ2-3; D gene unclear. CDR1 and CDR2 from the germline V gene are SEHNR and FQNEAQ (reference sequence). Trimming cost V 1 base and J 1 base, with 6 bases left between them. The CDR3 has 14 residues. CDR3 amino acids: CASSLVSGTDTQYF. CDR3 coding DNA: TGTGCCAGCAGCTTAGTAAGCGGCACAGATACGCAGTATTTT.

This chain connects TRBV5-5 to TRBJ2-1; 7 positions agree with TRBD2. Per germline, CDR1 SGHKS and CDR2 YYEKEE (reference sequence). Trimming removed 5 bases from V and 5 bases from J; junction bases left unmatched: 10. This CDR3 spans 15 amino acids. The CDR3 nucleotides read TGTGCCAGCAGTTCGGCCGGGCGGGGGAACAATGAGCAGTTCTTC. Translated: CASSSAGRGNNEQFF.

This clonotype was counted a single time. V gene TRBV6-1 combines with J gene TRBJ1-2; the D gene is possibly TRBD1 (5 bases). V gave up 2 bases and J gave up 4 bases, with 20 bases separating them. Looked up from germline, CDR1 is MNHNS and CDR2 is SASEGT. The CDR3 has 17 amino acids. CDR3 coding DNA: TGTGCCAGCAGTGAAAGGGGATCCAGACAGATAGCCTATGGCTACACCTTC. Translation: CASSERGSRQIAYGYTF.

The sample holds a few counts of this clonotype. The chain carries TRBV7-9 and TRBJ2-7; 7 bases line up with TRBD1. The junction had 12 bases not matched to a gene; V was cut back by 1 base and J by 0 bases. CDR1 is SEHNR, CDR2 FQNEAQ, per germline (reference sequence). The CDR3 has 18 residues. CDR3 region: CASSLEVGGSSYSYEQYF. CDR3 DNA sequence: TGTGCCAGCAGCTTAGAGGTAGGGGGCTCATCTTACTCCTACGAGCAGTACTTC. Combining the CDR3 with reference TRBV7-9 and TRBJ2-7 gives the whole variable domain DTGVSQNPRHKITKRGQNVTFRCDPISEHNRLYWYRQTLGQGPEFLTYFQNEAQLEKSRLLSDRFSAERPKGSFSTLEIQRTEQGDSAMYLCASSLEVGGSSYSYEQYFGPGTRLTVT.

This chain connects TRBV6-6 to TRBJ2-7; weak D call: TRBD1 (6 bases). Per germline, CDR1 MNHNY and CDR2 SVGAGI (reference sequence). V was shortened by 5 bases and J by 9 bases, with 14 bases between the two germline ends. The CDR3 spans 12 residues. CDR3 nucleotides: TGTGCCAGCAGTAGGGCAGGGGTGAGGCAGTACTTC. The encoded protein is CASSRAGVRQYF.